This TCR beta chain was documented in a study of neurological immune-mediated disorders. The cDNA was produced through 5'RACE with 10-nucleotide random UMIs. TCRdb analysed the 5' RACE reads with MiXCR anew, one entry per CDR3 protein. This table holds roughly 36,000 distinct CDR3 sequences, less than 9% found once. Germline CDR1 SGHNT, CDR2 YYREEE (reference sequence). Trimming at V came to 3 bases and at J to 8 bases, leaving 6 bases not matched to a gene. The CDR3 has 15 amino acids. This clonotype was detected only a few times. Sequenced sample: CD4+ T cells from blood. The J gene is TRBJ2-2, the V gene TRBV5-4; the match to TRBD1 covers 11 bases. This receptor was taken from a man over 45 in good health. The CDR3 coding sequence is TGTGCCAGCAGCTCCCAGGACAGGGGGCTTGGGGAGCTGTTTTTT. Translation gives CASSSQDRGLGELFF.